The next 17 T cell receptor beta chains were all read from a single sample in a study of T cells after yellow fever vaccination (dated by TCRdb to between 2017 and 2020). In light of the paper, this sample's treatment or condition label describes: live attenuated yellow fever vaccine strain. To prepare the library, 5' RACE was applied. Instrument used: Illumina HiSeq 2500. The public sequencing data were trimmed at Q25 with fastp and processed into clonotypes with MiXCR by TCRdb, which kept only in-frame beta chains. Every CDR3 protein is listed once, alongside the most common genes and DNA of its rows. In all, the sample holds a few hundred thousand distinct CDR3 sequences, and about 19% of those were seen once. The ten biggest clones cover approximately 15% of the sample. The sequencing here drew on PBMCs, taken 15 days after the yellow fever booster vaccination. The receptors originated from a man younger than 40 who received the YFV17D yellow fever vaccine.

The chain has TRBV6-5 and TRBJ1-2; D is unresolved. Germline V lookup: CDR1 MNHEY, CDR2 SVGAGI. The CDR3 has 14 residues. V dropped 2 bases and J dropped 2 bases, with 9 bases sitting between them. The CDR3: CASSYTDSNYGYTF. CDR3 nucleotide sequence: TGTGCCAGCAGTTACACGGACTCAAACTATGGCTACACCTTC.

This clonotype showed up just a few times. This chain joins TRBV6-2 or TRBV6-3 and TRBJ2-5, with 7 bases matching TRBD2. The germline V gene encodes CDR1 MNHEY and CDR2 SVGEGT. The length of the CDR3 is 22 residues. J was trimmed by 6 bases and V by 2 bases; bases with no gene match: 30. The CDR3 region has the DNA TGTGCCAGCAGTTACGGGGAAACCAGTCGGCTAGCGGATGCCCGTCGAGGGAAGACCCAGTACTTC. As protein: CASSYGETSRLADARRGKTQYF.

This clonotype was seen only a few times. The chain employs TRBV5-1 and TRBJ2-7; the D gene is possibly TRBD2 (5 bases). The germline V and J ends were trimmed by 4 bases and 1 base, with 12 bases remaining between them. CDR3 length: 14 amino acids. Germline V gene sequence: CDR1 SGHRS, CDR2 YFSETQ. CDR3 coding DNA: TGCGCCAGCAGCCGCGGAGGACTGTCCTACGAGCAGTACTTC. It yields the protein CASSRGGLSYEQYF.

The chain carries TRBV12-3 or TRBV12-4 and TRBJ2-5, with TRBD2 matching over 12 bases. The CDR3 is 16 residues long. V trimming: 4 bases; J trimming: 5 bases; junction bases outside the gene matches: 8. The CDR3 loop is CASSYLAGGAGETQYF. The CDR3 DNA is TGTGCCAGCAGTTACCTAGCGGGAGGGGCTGGGGAGACCCAGTACTTC.

The genes are TRBV18 and TRBJ2-1; D perhaps matches TRBD2 (6 bases). Trimming removed 8 bases from V and 0 bases from J, with 14 bases in between. From germline, CDR1 is KGHSH and CDR2 LQKENI. This CDR3 comprises 15 residues. CDR3 residues: CASASGSSSYNEQFF. The CDR3 nucleotides read TGTGCCAGCGCGAGCGGGTCGAGCTCCTACAATGAGCAGTTCTTC.

The chain employs TRBV5-1 and TRBJ2-3, with D perhaps TRBD1 or TRBD2 (5 bases each). V was shortened by 2 bases and J by 9 bases, with 16 bases between the two germline ends. The CDR3 loop spans 14 amino acids. Germline V gene lookup returns CDR1 SGHRS and CDR2 YFSETQ. As DNA, the CDR3 is TGCGCCAGCAGCTTTGACGTCCGGGACGGGACGCAGTATTTT. Residues: CASSFDVRDGTQYF.

This clonotype was seen more than once but under ten times. V usage is TRBV14 and J usage is TRBJ2-1; 7 bases agree with TRBD2. This CDR3 comprises 17 residues. Per the germline V gene, CDR1 is SGHDN and CDR2 is FVKESK. Trimming at V came to 4 bases and at J to 4 bases, leaving 13 bases not matched to a gene. CDR3 sequence: CASSPTSGGSTYNEQFF. CDR3 DNA sequence: TGTGCCAGCAGCCCCACAAGTGGCGGGAGTACGTACAATGAGCAGTTCTTC.

This sequence joins TRBV20-1 and TRBJ2-1; a weak D match, TRBD1 (6 bases). Trimming cost V 5 bases and J 7 bases, with 12 bases left between them. The CDR3 has 12 amino acids. Germline CDR1 and CDR2: DFQATT and SNEGSKA (reference sequence). The CDR3 sequence is CSAEGDINEQFF. CDR3 coding DNA: TGCAGTGCTGAGGGGGACATAAATGAGCAGTTCTTC.

Note on this clonotype: A much larger clonotype is one base distant, so this may be a read error. The chain combines TRBV5-1 with TRBJ2-7; 7 nucleotides match TRBD2. The germline V gene encodes CDR1 SGHRS and CDR2 YFSETQ. J was trimmed by 1 base and V by 1 base; bases with no gene match: 2. CDR3 size: 14 residues. The CDR3 spells CASSLSSGSYEQYF. For the CDR3, the DNA is TGCGCCAGCAGCTTGTCTAGCGGATCCTACGAGCAGTACTTC.

This clonotype was observed a handful of times. J is TRBJ2-5 and V is TRBV7-9; 8 bases fit TRBD1. The CDR3 is made up of 15 amino acids. J lost 4 bases, V lost 5 bases, and 9 bases had no gene match. Germline V gene lookup returns CDR1 SEHNR and CDR2 FQNEAQ (reference sequence). The CDR3 here is CASSQSMTGVETQYF. For the CDR3, the DNA is TGTGCCAGCAGCCAGTCTATGACAGGGGTAGAGACCCAGTACTTC.

The chain recombines TRBV5-4 with TRBJ2-7; 7 bases line up with TRBD1. The CDR3 contains 15 residues. Germline V gives CDR1 SGHNT, CDR2 YYREEE (reference sequence). V gave up 4 bases and J gave up 4 bases; unmatched junction bases: 11. Written as DNA, the CDR3 is TGTGCCAGCAGCCCCCCTGGGCAGGGGGAATACGAGCAGTACTTC. It is translated as CASSPPGQGEYEQYF.

This chain joins TRBV5-1 and TRBJ2-2; 9 bases agree with TRBD2. Germline V gene lookup returns CDR1 SGHRS and CDR2 YFSETQ. The CDR3 loop spans 16 amino acids. V gave up 6 bases and J gave up 2 bases; unmatched junction bases: 8. The CDR3 region is CASTLVSGGNTGELFF. CDR3 DNA: TGCGCCAGCACGTTAGTTAGCGGGGGCAACACCGGGGAGCTGTTTTTT. The full variable domain, with the rest looked up from reference TRBV5-1 and TRBJ2-2, is KAGVTQTPRYLIKTRGQQVTLSCSPISGHRSVSWYQQTPGQGLQFLFEYFSETQRNKGNFPGRFSGRQFSNSRSEMNVSTLELGDSALYLCASTLVSGGNTGELFFGEGSRLTVL.

The V and J genes are TRBV6-5 and TRBJ2-2; a weak D match, TRBD2 (6 bases). CDR1 and CDR2 (germline): MNHEY, SVGAGI. Trimming shortened V by 4 bases and J by 4 bases, and 13 bases separated the two germline ends. The CDR3 is 15 amino acids. The CDR3 sequence: CASSWSGVGTGELFF. The DNA for the CDR3 is TGTGCCAGCAGTTGGTCGGGAGTCGGCACCGGGGAGCTGTTTTTT.

V gene TRBV18 combines with J gene TRBJ2-7; D gene ambiguous. CDR3 size: 14 residues. CDR1 and CDR2 from the germline V gene are KGHSH and LQKENI. Trimming removed 2 bases at V and 3 bases at J, with 11 bases between. The CDR3 DNA reads as TGTGCCAGCTCACCAGTAGAAGCCCTCTACGAGCAGTACTTC. This encodes CASSPVEALYEQYF.

Only a few counts were recorded for this clonotype. The gene calls are TRBV20-1 and TRBJ2-6; 7 bases match TRBD1. The CDR3 extends over 16 amino acids. Germline loops: CDR1 DFQATT, CDR2 SNEGSKA (reference sequence). With 3 bases clipped from V and 2 bases from J, the junction kept 7 bases outside the gene matches. CDR3: CSASSQGETGANVLTF. The DNA of the CDR3 is TGCAGTGCTAGCTCGCAGGGGGAAACTGGGGCCAACGTCCTGACTTTC.

At least ten counts were recorded for this clonotype. The chain uses TRBV9 and TRBJ2-3; D is tentatively TRBD1 or TRBD2 (5 bases each). This CDR3 is 13 amino acids long. Per the germline V gene, CDR1 is SGDLS and CDR2 is YYNGEE. Trimming stripped 2 bases from V and 4 bases from J, with 8 bases between. DNA of the CDR3: TGTGCCAGCAGCGTCCAGGGAGCAGATACGCAGTATTTT. Protein product: CASSVQGADTQYF.

The chain carries TRBV20-1 and TRBJ1-4; TRBD1 matches 9 bases. V was pared by 1 base and J by 8 bases, with 8 bases of the junction left unmatched. CDR3 size: 15 residues. Germline CDR1 is DFQATT and CDR2 is SNEGSKA (reference sequence). DNA of the CDR3: TGCAGTGCTAGAGTATCCGGGACAGGGCAGGAAAAACTGTTTTTT. Its protein is CSARVSGTGQEKLFF.